What follows describes a single T cell receptor beta chain. What it binds is not known. One junction end does not reproduce the germline sequence, and a read error may be involved. This specimen belongs to a study of cytomegalovirus exposure and HLA in healthy donors. Overall study findings and caveats: Among TCR beta chains, those listed as cytomegalovirus-associated numbered over 150.

The PCR had 60 Vbeta and 13 Jbeta primers. This table comes from immunoSEQ multiplex PCR, and its TCRdb copy is limited to in-frame clones, with some not included. The sample records around 200,000 clones, over 60% being singletons. The sequenced sample was PBMCs. The receptor was isolated from a man between 18 and 35 years old in good health and CMV-seronegative.

CDR3 DNA: TGCGCCAGCAGCTCCCTTGGAACTAGCGGGGGCTATACCACAGATACGCAGTATTTT. Its translation is CASSSLGTSGGYTTDTQYF. The chain links TRBV7-9 to TRBJ2-3, with TRBD2 matching 11 bases. Germline CDR1 and CDR2: SEHNR and FQNEAQ (reference sequence). The CDR3 contains 19 residues.